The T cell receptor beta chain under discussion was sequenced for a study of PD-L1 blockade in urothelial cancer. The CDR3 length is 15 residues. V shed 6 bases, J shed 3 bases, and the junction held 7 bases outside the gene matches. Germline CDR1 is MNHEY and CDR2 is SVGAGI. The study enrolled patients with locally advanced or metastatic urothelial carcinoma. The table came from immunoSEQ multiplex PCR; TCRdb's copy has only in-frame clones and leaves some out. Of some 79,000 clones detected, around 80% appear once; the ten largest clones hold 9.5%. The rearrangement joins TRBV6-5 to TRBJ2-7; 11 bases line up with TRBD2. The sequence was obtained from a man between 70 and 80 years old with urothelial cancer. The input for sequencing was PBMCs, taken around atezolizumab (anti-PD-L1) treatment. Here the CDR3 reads CASRPKTSGNYEQYF. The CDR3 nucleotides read TGTGCCAGCAGACCCAAGACTAGCGGGAACTACGAGCAGTACTTC.